The 13 T cell receptor beta chains below were found in one sample sequenced in a study of T cells in Graves' hyperthyroidism and ophthalmopathy. TCR beta CDR3 regions were amplified from RNA transcripts. HTBI primers drove first-round RT-PCR of the TCR CDR3. MiXCR, run by TCRdb on the multiplex PCR reads, gives a single entry per CDR3 protein. Among more than 350,000 distinct CDR3 sequences listed, 14% were seen once. Sample: blood. All receptors derive from a woman aged 25 to 45 with Graves' ophthalmopathy.

Concerning this clonotype itself: This may be a read error: a much more frequent sequence differs by one nucleotide. The genes are TRBV27 and TRBJ2-7; D ambiguous. Germline V gene data show CDR1 as MNHEY and CDR2 as SMNVEV (reference sequence). V was clipped by 2 bases and J by 0 bases, with 8 bases between them. The CDR3 is 14 amino acids. CDR3 DNA: TGTGCCAGCAGTTTACTCCAAGACTCCTACGAGCAGTACTTC. This translates into CASSLLQDSYEQYF.

This clonotype showed up many times. The chain couples TRBV7-2 to TRBJ1-5; 8 bases agree with TRBD1. Germline-derived CDR1 and CDR2 are SGHTA and FQGNSA. The ends lost 5 bases at V and 5 bases at J; junction bases unmatched: 11. The CDR3 runs to 16 residues. The CDR3 nucleotides are TGTGCCAGCAGCCATGGGACAGGTGGTGGAGATCAGCCCCAGCATTTT. Its protein product is CASSHGTGGGDQPQHF.

This clonotype was seen at least ten times. The V and J genes are TRBV28 and TRBJ2-7; TRBD1 matches at 8 bases. There are 15 residues in the CDR3. V shed 5 bases, J shed 1 base, and the junction held 7 bases outside the gene matches. Germline assignment: CDR1 MDHEN and CDR2 SYDVKM. The CDR3 DNA reads TGTGCCAGCAGTCTAGTGGGGACAGGTTCCTACGAGCAGTACTTC. Translated: CASSLVGTGSYEQYF.

In its sample, this clonotype was seen a few times. A much larger clone is a single base away; this may be a read error. The chain has TRBV2 and TRBJ1-5; 8 bases match TRBD1. The length of the CDR3 is 15 residues. The germline V gene encodes CDR1 SNHLY and CDR2 FYNNEI. In DNA, the CDR3 is TGTGCCAGCAGCGAAGGACAGGGCCCCAGTCAGCCCCAGCATTTT. Its protein product is CASSEGQGPSQPQHF.

This clonotype was counted many times. This sequence joins TRBV3-1 and TRBJ2-1, with unresolved D. Trimming pared 4 bases from V and 0 bases from J, leaving 16 bases between. The CDR3 runs 17 residues. CDR1 is LGHDT and CDR2 is YNNKEL in the germline V gene (reference sequence). The CDR3 DNA reads as TGTGCCAGCAGCCCCACGCTGACAACCATCTCCTACAATGAGCAGTTCTTC. Its protein product is CASSPTLTTISYNEQFF.

This clonotype has a handful of counts. The chain employs TRBV5-5 and TRBJ1-4; 7 nucleotides match TRBD1. This CDR3 contains 14 residues. With 4 bases clipped from V and 3 bases from J, the junction kept 3 bases outside the gene matches. Germline-derived CDR1 and CDR2 are SGHKS and YYEKEE (reference sequence). This CDR3 is CASSTGQSNEKLFF. The CDR3 DNA is TGTGCCAGCAGCACGGGACAGTCTAATGAAAAACTGTTTTTT.

The gene calls are TRBV29-1 and TRBJ1-1; no clear D. The CDR3 covers 16 residues. V lost 6 bases to trimming and J lost 1 base, with 21 bases between them. Germline-derived CDR1 and CDR2 are SQVTM and ANQGSEA. Written as DNA, the CDR3 is TGCAGCGTCCCCGGCCTGTCGAACTTATGGAACACTGAAGCTTTCTTT. Amino acid sequence: CSVPGLSNLWNTEAFF.

This clonotype showed up just a few times. J is TRBJ2-1 and V is TRBV20-1, with 9 bases fitting TRBD1. This CDR3 comprises 16 residues. Germline CDR1 is DFQATT and CDR2 is SNEGSKA (reference sequence). Trimming at V came to 6 bases and at J to 7 bases, leaving 16 bases not matched to a gene. The CDR3 DNA sequence: TGCAGTGCCGGCAGCCCGGGACAGGGTGGGTCAAATGAGCAGTTCTTC. Amino acid sequence: CSAGSPGQGGSNEQFF.

This clonotype has at least ten counts. This CDR3 is CAISEPNQGPGAFF. CDR3 DNA: TGTGCCATCAGTGAGCCGAATCAGGGTCCAGGAGCTTTCTTT. The rearrangement links TRBV10-3 to TRBJ1-1; possible D gene TRBD1, 5 bases. Per germline, CDR1 ENHRY and CDR2 SYGVKD. This CDR3 contains 14 residues. The ends were cut back, 2 bases at V and 10 bases at J, with 17 bases in the middle.

This clonotype was found a few times. The chain carries TRBV29-1 and TRBJ1-2; maybe TRBD1 (5 bases). Trimming removed 4 bases at V and 6 bases at J, with 21 bases between. Germline V gene lookup returns CDR1 SQVTM and CDR2 ANQGSEA. The CDR3 is 15 amino acids. The CDR3 protein is CSVGYTPRASNGYTF. The CDR3 nucleotides are TGCAGCGTTGGATACACGCCCAGGGCTTCGAATGGCTACACCTTC.

This clonotype was picked up many times. The CDR3 nucleotides read TGTGCCAGCAGCTTCCTGCGGGGGGCAAAAGATACGCAGTATTTT. This sequence encodes CASSFLRGAKDTQYF. The chain carries TRBV11-3 and TRBJ2-3, with 8 bases matching TRBD2. The CDR3 is 15 residues long. Germline trimming cut 3 bases from V and 5 bases from J; bases unmatched to any gene: 7. CDR1 and CDR2 from the germline V gene are SGHNT and YENEEA.

This clonotype was counted ten times or more. The chain carries TRBV6-2 or TRBV6-3 and TRBJ1-2; possibly TRBD1 for D (5 bases). Germline V gene sequence: CDR1 MNHEY, CDR2 SVGEGT. The V gene lost 2 bases and the J gene lost 5 bases, with 9 bases spanning the gap. The CDR3 sequence is 13 residues long. CDR3 coding DNA: TGTGCCAGCAGTTACGGGACGGAATATGGCTACACCTTC. It yields the protein CASSYGTEYGYTF.

In this sample, this clonotype turned up many times. The chain combines TRBV27 with TRBJ2-3, with D possibly TRBD1 on 6 matching bases. The length of the CDR3 is 15 residues. Trimming left V 2 bases short and J 2 bases short, with 11 bases between. CDR1 is MNHEY, CDR2 SMNVEV, per germline (reference sequence). DNA for the CDR3: TGTGCCAGCAGTTTAAAGGGGGTCACCACAGATACGCAGTATTTT. Residues: CASSLKGVTTDTQYF.